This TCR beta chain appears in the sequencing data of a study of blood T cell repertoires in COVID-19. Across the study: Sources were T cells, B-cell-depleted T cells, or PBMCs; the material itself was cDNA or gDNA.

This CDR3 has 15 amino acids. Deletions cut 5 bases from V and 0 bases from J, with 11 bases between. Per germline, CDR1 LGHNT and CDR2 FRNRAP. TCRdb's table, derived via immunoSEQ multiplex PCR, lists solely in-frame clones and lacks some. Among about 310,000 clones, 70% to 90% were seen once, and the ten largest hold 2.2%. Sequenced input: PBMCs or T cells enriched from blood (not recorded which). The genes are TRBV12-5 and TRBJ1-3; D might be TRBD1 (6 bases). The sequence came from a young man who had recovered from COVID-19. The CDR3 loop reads CASGTGTYSGNTIYF. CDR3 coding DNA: TGTGCTAGTGGTACTGGGACATACTCTGGAAACACCATATATTTT.